This is a list of T cell receptor beta chains from one sample in a study of T cell repertoires in cytomegalovirus infection. TCRdb fed the reads into MiXCR, producing one record per CDR3 protein. The sample yields roughly 150,000 distinct CDR3 sequences, around 20% seen once. The material sequenced was PBMCs. The receptors derive from a human donor in good health (CMV status not recorded). Some clones in this sample may be carry-over from other donors' samples. CDR3s include the opening cysteine and the closing phenylalanine or tryptophan. A D gene is named only where the DNA matches it firmly. Size tells how often a clone was seen (once, few, many) or the class of an expanded clone, and some rows leave it out.

len,d_gene,abundance,j_gene,v_gene,CDR3aa,CDR3nt
13,TRBD1,NA,TRBJ1-4,TRBV29-1,CSVSGTGSEKLFF,TGCAGCGTCTCCGGGACAGGGTCTGAAAAACTGTTTTTT
16,TRBD2,NA,TRBJ2-7,TRBV11-2,CASSSPGTRWSYEQYF,TGTGCCAGCAGCTCCCCCGGGACTAGGTGGTCCTACGAGCAGTACTTC
14,NA,NA,TRBJ1-2,TRBV3-1,CASRGPGRVYGYTF,TGTGCCAGCAGGGGTCCAGGCCGTGTCTATGGCTACACCTTC
15,NA,few,TRBJ2-2,TRBV7-9,CASSLADSNTGELFF,TGTGCCAGCAGCTTAGCTGACTCCAACACCGGGGAGCTGTTTTTT
14,NA,once,TRBJ1-1,TRBV12-3/TRBV12-4,CASSLRRITTEAFF,TGTGCCAGCAGTTTAAGGAGAATAACCACTGAAGCTTTCTTT
13,NA,NA,TRBJ2-7,TRBV25-1,CASCDINSYEQYF,TGTGCCAGCTGTGACATTAACTCCTACGAGCAGTACTTC
15,NA,few,TRBJ1-1,TRBV5-6,CASSLYSGFDTEAFF,TGTGCCAGCAGCCTTTATTCGGGGTTTGACACTGAAGCTTTCTTT
14,TRBD1,few,TRBJ1-5,TRBV2,CASSGDRLDQPQHF,TGTGCCAGCAGTGGGGACAGGTTGGACCAGCCCCAGCATTTT
13,NA,many,TRBJ2-7,TRBV7-2,CASGGGTDYEQYF,TGTGCCAGCGGAGGCGGGACCGACTACGAGCAGTACTTC
15,NA,NA,TRBJ2-3,TRBV28,CASSETGTSTDTQYF,TGTGCCAGCAGTGAAACAGGGACCAGCACAGATACGCAGTATTTT
13,NA,NA,TRBJ2-7,TRBV15,CATSGGLDYEQYF,TGTGCCACCTCAGGTGGCCTCGACTACGAGCAGTACTTC
14,TRBD2,NA,TRBJ2-3,TRBV7-3,CASSGGGATDTQYF,TGTGCCAGCAGCGGCGGGGGGGCGACAGATACGCAGTATTTT
17,NA,NA,TRBJ2-3,TRBV7-3,CASSLTPSRVVTDTQYF,TGTGCCAGCAGCTTAACACCTAGCCGGGTAGTCACAGATACGCAGTATTTT
13,NA,NA,TRBJ1-1,TRBV7-3,CASSSRRDGEAFF,TGTGCCAGCAGCTCTAGACGTGATGGAGAAGCTTTCTTT
13,NA,NA,TRBJ1-1,TRBV28,CASIEAGNTEAFF,TGTGCCAGCATAGAGGCCGGGAACACTGAAGCTTTCTTT
15,TRBD1,many,TRBJ2-7,TRBV7-6,CASSWGPGQGYEQYF,TGTGCCAGCAGCTGGGGACCGGGACAGGGATACGAGCAGTACTTC
13,NA,NA,TRBJ2-7,TRBV7-3,CASSLPPDAEQYF,TGTGCCAGCAGCTTACCCCCCGACGCCGAGCAGTACTTC
11,NA,NA,TRBJ1-3,TRBV5-6,CASSYGDTIYF,TGTGCCAGCAGCTATGGAGACACCATATATTTT
15,NA,many,TRBJ2-7,TRBV7-9,CASSSQGAGSYEQYF,TGTGCCAGCAGCTCGCAGGGTGCCGGCTCCTACGAGCAGTACTTC
15,NA,NA,TRBJ2-4,TRBV11-3,CASRGLGQGKNIQYF,TGTGCCAGCAGAGGGCTTGGGCAGGGGAAAAACATTCAGTACTTC
15,TRBD1,many,TRBJ1-6,TRBV28,CASSLTGGEGSPLHF,TGTGCCAGCAGTCTGACAGGGGGCGAGGGTTCACCCCTCCACTTT
14,TRBD2,NA,TRBJ2-7,TRBV19,CASSILGGSYEQYF,TGTGCCAGTAGTATATTGGGCGGGAGCTACGAGCAGTACTTC